The T cell receptor beta chain under discussion was sequenced for a study of T cell clonotyping in hematopoietic cell transplantation. Germline CDR1 and CDR2: MNHNS and SASEGT. The CDR3 has 15 amino acids. V lost 4 bases and J 2 bases, leaving 11 bases between the germline ends. Sequencing was performed with immunoSEQ multiplex PCR; in TCRdb, only in-frame clones are kept and a portion is missing. The table includes roughly 15,000 clones, roughly 94% detected once. As to this clone: Its antigen is not identified.

General observations from the study: After transplant, recipient diversity fell while pathologically expanded clonotypes grew through day 180.

Material: PBMCs, obtained 30 days after allogeneic stem cell transplant. The source is a male patient aged 55 to 70 who had an allogeneic stem cell transplant from an unrelated donor, so the T cells may come from the graft donor. Some clones in this sample may be carry-over from other donors' samples. This chain joins TRBV6-1 and TRBJ1-4; perhaps TRBD1 as D (6 bases). As DNA, the CDR3 is TGTGCCAGCAGTGGTGGGGGGGCCACTAATGAAAAACTGTTTTTT. Translating it yields CASSGGGATNEKLFF.